Listed below are T cell receptor beta chains from one sample, sequenced in a study of cytomegalovirus exposure and HLA in healthy donors. The protocol was immunoSEQ multiplex PCR, while the TCRdb copy is restricted to in-frame clones and leaves out a portion. The profile shows roughly 150,000 clones, over 70% of them singletons. Sample: PBMCs. The receptor set was obtained from a boy aged 2 to 10 in good health and CMV-seronegative. CDR3s include the opening cysteine and the closing phenylalanine or tryptophan. D genes are given only for firm matches. Expanded clones get a size class; other rows say once, few or many, or leave the size out.

TGTGCCAGCGCCAACAGGGACGAGCAGTACTTC CASANRDEQYF TRBJ2-7 . . TRBV2
TGTGCCAGCAGCTTAAGAGGGATCACTGAAGCTTTCTTT CASSLRGITEAFF TRBJ1-1 . . TRBV7-2
TGTGCCAGTAGTATTGCGCGGGGGAGGGTTGAGCAGTTCTTC CASSIARGRVEQFF TRBJ2-1 TRBD2 once TRBV19
TGTGCCAGCAGCCTTGCAGGGAGCGGGGGGGCTAGCAATGAGCAGTTCTTC CASSLAGSGGASNEQFF TRBJ2-1 TRBD2 . TRBV7-6
TGTGCCACCAGCGGCCAGAGGCACACGAACACCGGGGAGCTGTTTTTT CATSGQRHTNTGELFF TRBJ2-2 . . TRBV15
TGCGCCAGCAGCTTGGCGGGGGGAACGAACACCGGGGAGCTGTTTTTT CASSLAGGTNTGELFF TRBJ2-2 TRBD2 . TRBV5-1
TGTGCCAGCAGCTTTAGAACAGATACGCAGTATTTT CASSFRTDTQYF TRBJ2-3 . . TRBV5-4
TGCGCCAGCAGCCAACTTAGGGGACAGCCAGACGCCCAGTACTTC CASSQLRGQPDAQYF TRBJ2-5 TRBD1 . TRBV4-3
TGCGCCAGCAGCCAAGGGACAGGGGGCCTCACTGAAGCTTTCTTT CASSQGTGGLTEAFF TRBJ1-1 TRBD1 few TRBV4-1
TGTGCCAGTAGTATAGCGGGGGGTGCACAAGAGACCCAGTACTTC CASSIAGGAQETQYF TRBJ2-5 TRBD2 . TRBV19
TGTGCCAGCTCACCTCCGACGGTGGGACTAGCGGGGAGCACAGATACGCAGTATTTT CASSPPTVGLAGSTDTQYF TRBJ2-3 TRBD2 . TRBV18
TGTGCCAGCAGCTCTAGAGAGACCCAGTACTTC CASSSRETQYF TRBJ2-5 . . TRBV7-8
TGCGCCAGCAGCTTGGGAGACTACATACTAGATACGCAGTATTTT CASSLGDYILDTQYF TRBJ2-3 . . TRBV5-1
TGTGCCAGCAGCTTAGAGTCACTAGCGGGTACGGGGGAGCTGTTTTTT CASSLESLAGTGELFF TRBJ2-2 TRBD2 once TRBV11-2